This T cell receptor beta chain was captured in a study of blood T cell repertoires in COVID-19. About the research overall: The origin of the acute and convalescent COVID-19 samples was the United States, Italy and Spain. The analysed material was cDNA or gDNA that came from T cells, B-cell-depleted T cells, or PBMCs.

Germline V gene lookup returns CDR1 MNHEY and CDR2 SVGAGI. The CDR3 loop spans 15 amino acids. V lost 8 bases, J lost 0 bases, and 14 bases lay in between. It was during active infection that Seattle patients were enrolled and then longitudinally followed. This clone is a singleton in its sample. Only in-frame clones appear in the TCRdb table, and some are missing; sequencing was by immunoSEQ multiplex PCR. The table lists 250,000 to 300,000 clones, 80% to 90% of them singletons. The sample was peripheral blood. The receptor's source is a woman aged 65 to 85 with COVID-19, enrolled during active disease. The genes are TRBV6-5 and TRBJ1-3; D is unclear. The CDR3 sequence: CASRADAGSGNTIYF. DNA of the CDR3: TGTGCCAGCCGGGCGGACGCGGGCTCTGGAAACACCATATATTTT.